This T cell receptor (beta chain) was retrieved from a study of blood T cell repertoires in COVID-19. Assay: immunoSEQ multiplex PCR; the TCRdb copy retains only in-frame clones and omits some. This table holds approximately 240,000 clones, 83% found once. CDR1 and CDR2 (germline): SGHRS, YFSETQ. V lost 4 bases to trimming and J lost 5 bases; unmatched junction nucleotides: 12. This CDR3 contains 15 residues. Sequenced: peripheral blood. The origin of this receptor is a human donor in a cohort sampled during active COVID-19. The chain uses TRBV5-1 and TRBJ2-7; 7 bases are shared with TRBD2. Written as DNA, the CDR3 is TGCGCCAGCAGCGGGGGGGACTGGGATGGCGACGAGCAGTACTTC. It yields the protein CASSGGDWDGDEQYF.